This is a list of T cell receptor beta chains from one sample in a study of cytomegalovirus exposure and HLA in healthy donors. Libraries were prepared by immunoSEQ multiplex PCR; TCRdb keeps only in-frame clonotypes and omits some of them. The data show 100,000 to 150,000 clones, with approximately 90% seen just once and 1.5% to 2% held by the top ten. Sequenced sample: PBMCs. The receptors stem from a young woman in good health and CMV-seronegative. Both conserved end residues are part of each CDR3. A D gene is named only where the DNA matches it firmly. Clone size is shown for a subset of rows, as once, few, many or a class of expanded clone.

.,.,TRBJ2-5,TRBV12-2,TGTGCAAGTCGCCCGTGGACAGGGGGCTTGAAGACCCAGTACTTC,CASRPWTGGLKTQYF
.,.,TRBJ2-1,TRBV5-1,TGCGCCAGCAGAGGGCAGCGGGTCCTCCAGTCAGTTGAGCAGTTCTTC,CASRGQRVLQSVEQFF
.,TRBD2,TRBJ2-1,TRBV28,TGTGCCAGCAGTCTTCAAGCGGGATTCAATGAGCAGTTCTTC,CASSLQAGFNEQFF
.,TRBD1,TRBJ2-2,TRBV5-4,TGTGCCAGCAGCTTGCCCTCGGGACAGTACACCGGGGAGCTGTTTTTT,CASSLPSGQYTGELFF
.,TRBD2,TRBJ2-7,TRBV9,TGTGCCAGCAGCGTAGAAGCGGGAGGGGGTGTCCACGAGCAGTACTTC,CASSVEAGGGVHEQYF
.,TRBD2,TRBJ2-1,TRBV9,TGTGCCAGCAGCGTAGGGTCTAGCGGGGGCTACAATGAGCAGTTCTTC,CASSVGSSGGYNEQFF
once,.,TRBJ2-7,TRBV7-9,TGTGCCAGCAGCTTACGAGGGTACGAGCAGTACTTC,CASSLRGYEQYF
.,TRBD2,TRBJ2-1,TRBV4-1,TGCGCCAGCAGCCAAGAACTAGCGGCCAGCTACAATGAGCAGTTCTTC,CASSQELAASYNEQFF
.,.,TRBJ2-5,TRBV15,TGTGCCACCAGCAGAGATCCGGGGATCCAAGAGACCCAGTACTTC,CATSRDPGIQETQYF
.,TRBD2,TRBJ2-7,TRBV28,TGTGCCAGCATCCGAGTGGGGCTAGCGGGAGGTAAAGGATACGAGCAGTACTTC,CASIRVGLAGGKGYEQYF
.,TRBD1,TRBJ1-4,TRBV28,TGTGCCAGCAGTCTCCCAAAGGGACAGGGAGATGAAAAACTGTTTTTT,CASSLPKGQGDEKLFF
medium-sized,.,TRBJ1-1,TRBV5-1,TGCGCCAGCAGCTTGGGGTTAGGGGGATGGAGAGCTTTCTTT,CASSLGLGGWRAFF
.,TRBD2,TRBJ2-7,TRBV25-1,TGTGCCAGCACCCCCCCCACTAGCGGGACCTACGAGCAGTACTTC,CASTPPTSGTYEQYF
.,TRBD1,TRBJ1-1,TRBV7-6,TGTGCCAGCAGCGCGACAGGGCTACGAACTGAAGCTTTCTTT,CASSATGLRTEAFF
.,TRBD2,TRBJ2-5,TRBV5-6,TGTGCCAGCAGCTCCGGACTAGTGCGGGAGACCCGGTACTTC,CASSSGLVRETRYF
.,.,TRBJ1-2,TRBV7-2,TGTGCCAGCAGCCCAACACCACCTGACTATGGCTACACCTTC,CASSPTPPDYGYTF
.,TRBD1,TRBJ2-7,TRBV27,TGTGCCAGCAGTACCTCGACAGGGAGAAGCTCCTACGAGCAGTACTTC,CASSTSTGRSSYEQYF